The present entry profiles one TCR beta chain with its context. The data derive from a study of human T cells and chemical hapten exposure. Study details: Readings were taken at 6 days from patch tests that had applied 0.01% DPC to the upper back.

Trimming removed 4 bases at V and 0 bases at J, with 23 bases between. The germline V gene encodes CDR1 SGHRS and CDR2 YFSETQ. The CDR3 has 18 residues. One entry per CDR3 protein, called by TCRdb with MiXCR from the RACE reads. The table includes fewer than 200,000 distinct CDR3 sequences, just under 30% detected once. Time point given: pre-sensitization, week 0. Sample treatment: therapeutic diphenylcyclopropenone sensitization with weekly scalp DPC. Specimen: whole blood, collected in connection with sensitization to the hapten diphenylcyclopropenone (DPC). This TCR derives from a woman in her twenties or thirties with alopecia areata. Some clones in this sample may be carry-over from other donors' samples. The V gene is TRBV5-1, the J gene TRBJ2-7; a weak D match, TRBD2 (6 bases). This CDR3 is CASSRHDPVGLSSYEQYF. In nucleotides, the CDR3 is TGCGCCAGCAGCCGCCACGATCCGGTGGGACTGAGCTCCTACGAGCAGTACTTC.